The TCR beta chain described here comes from a study of T cell responses to AZD1222 COVID-19 vaccine. Study as a whole: Second doses that came at about 4 or about 12 weeks were put together.

TCRdb's copy holds only in-frame clones and misses some; the assay was immunoSEQ multiplex PCR. The sample contains 100,000 to 150,000 clones, 80% to 90% of which appear only once. The V gene's germline CDR1 is DFQATT and CDR2 SNEGSKA (reference sequence). CDR3 length: 17 amino acids. V dropped 3 bases and J dropped 5 bases, with 23 bases sitting between them. A single count supports this clone. Its antigen is not known. Study-wide results and limits: White British ancestry dominated among donors, who included more females, and clonal diversity was possibly underestimated.

The V and J genes are TRBV20-1 and TRBJ1-5, with no clear D. This receptor was identified in an adult in good health. The source was peripheral blood, collected on day 0 of AZD1222 vaccination. The chain's CDR3 is CSASLFPETSYYQPQHF. DNA of the CDR3: TGCAGTGCTAGTCTATTTCCGGAGACTTCATACTATCAGCCCCAGCATTTT.